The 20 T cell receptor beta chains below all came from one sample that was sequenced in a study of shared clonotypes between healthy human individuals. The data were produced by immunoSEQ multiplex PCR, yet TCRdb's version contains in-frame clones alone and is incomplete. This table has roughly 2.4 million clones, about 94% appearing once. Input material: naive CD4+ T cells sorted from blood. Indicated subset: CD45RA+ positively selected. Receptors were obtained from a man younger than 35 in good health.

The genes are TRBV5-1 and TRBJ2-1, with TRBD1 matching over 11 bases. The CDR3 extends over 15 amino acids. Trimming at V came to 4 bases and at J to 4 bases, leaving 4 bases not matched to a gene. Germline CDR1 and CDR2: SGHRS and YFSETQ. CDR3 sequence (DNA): TGCGCCAGCAGCGCGGGACAGGGGGTTTACAATGAGCAGTTCTTC. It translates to CASSAGQGVYNEQFF. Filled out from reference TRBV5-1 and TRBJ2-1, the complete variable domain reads KAGVTQTPRYLIKTRGQQVTLSCSPISGHRSVSWYQQTPGQGLQFLFEYFSETQRNKGNFPGRFSGRQFSNSRSEMNVSTLELGDSALYLCASSAGQGVYNEQFFGPGTRLTVL.

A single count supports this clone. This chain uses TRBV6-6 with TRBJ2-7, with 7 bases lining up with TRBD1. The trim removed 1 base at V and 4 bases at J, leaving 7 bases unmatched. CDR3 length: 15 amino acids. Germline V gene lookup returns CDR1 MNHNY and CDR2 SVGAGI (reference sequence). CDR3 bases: TGTGCCAGCAGTTACTGGGGACAGTTAGGTTACGAGCAGTACTTC. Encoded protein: CASSYWGQLGYEQYF.

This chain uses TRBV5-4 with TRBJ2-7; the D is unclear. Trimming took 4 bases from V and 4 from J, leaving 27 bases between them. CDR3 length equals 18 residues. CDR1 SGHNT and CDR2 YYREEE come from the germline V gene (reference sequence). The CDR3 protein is CASSRTTGPGKLPYEQYF. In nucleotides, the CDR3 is TGTGCCAGCAGCCGTACGACGGGCCCCGGAAAACTTCCTTACGAGCAGTACTTC.

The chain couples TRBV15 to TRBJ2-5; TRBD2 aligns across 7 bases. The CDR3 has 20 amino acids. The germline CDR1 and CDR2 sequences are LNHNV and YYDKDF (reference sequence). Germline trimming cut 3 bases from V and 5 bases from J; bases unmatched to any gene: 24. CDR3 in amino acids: CATSSYVYTAAGGSSETQYF. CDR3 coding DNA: TGTGCCACCAGCAGCTACGTTTATACCGCAGCTGGCGGGAGCTCGGAGACCCAGTACTTC.

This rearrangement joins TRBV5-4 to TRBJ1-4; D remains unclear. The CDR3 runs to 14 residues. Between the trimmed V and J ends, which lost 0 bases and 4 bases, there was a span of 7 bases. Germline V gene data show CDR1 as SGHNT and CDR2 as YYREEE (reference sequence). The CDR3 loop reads CASSLDRYNEKLFF. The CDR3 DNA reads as TGTGCCAGCAGCTTGGACCGGTATAATGAAAAACTGTTTTTT. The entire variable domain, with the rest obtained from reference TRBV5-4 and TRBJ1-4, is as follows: ETGVTQSPTHLIKTRGQQVTLRCSSQSGHNTVSWYQQALGQGPQFIFQYYREEENGRGNFPPRFSGLQFPNYSSELNVNALELDDSALYLCASSLDRYNEKLFFGSGTQLSVL.

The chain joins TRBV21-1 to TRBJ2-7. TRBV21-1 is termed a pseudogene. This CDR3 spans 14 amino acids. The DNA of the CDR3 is TGTGCCAGCAGCGCCGGCACCAGCTCCTACGAGCAGTACTTC. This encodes CASSAGTSSYEQYF.

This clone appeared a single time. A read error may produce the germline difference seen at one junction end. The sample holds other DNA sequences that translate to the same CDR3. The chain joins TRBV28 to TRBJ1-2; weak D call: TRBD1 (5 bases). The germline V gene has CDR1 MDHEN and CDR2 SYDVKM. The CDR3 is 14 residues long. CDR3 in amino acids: CASSFGGKRFGYTF. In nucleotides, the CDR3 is TGTGCCAGTAGTTTTGGGGGAAAGAGGTTTGGCTACACCTTC.

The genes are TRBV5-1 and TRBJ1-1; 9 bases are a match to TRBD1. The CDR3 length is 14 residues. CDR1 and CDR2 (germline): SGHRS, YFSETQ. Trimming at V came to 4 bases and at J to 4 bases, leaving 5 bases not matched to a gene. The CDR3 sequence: CASSTGGEGTEAFF. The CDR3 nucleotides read TGCGCCAGCAGCACAGGGGGCGAGGGCACTGAAGCTTTCTTT.

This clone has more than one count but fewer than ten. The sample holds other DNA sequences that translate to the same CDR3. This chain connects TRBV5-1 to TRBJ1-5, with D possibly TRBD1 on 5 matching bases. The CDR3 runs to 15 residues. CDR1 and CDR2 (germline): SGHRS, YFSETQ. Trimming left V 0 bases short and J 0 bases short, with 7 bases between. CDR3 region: CASSLGGTSNQPQHF. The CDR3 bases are TGCGCCAGCAGCTTGGGGGGGACTAGCAATCAGCCCCAGCATTTT.

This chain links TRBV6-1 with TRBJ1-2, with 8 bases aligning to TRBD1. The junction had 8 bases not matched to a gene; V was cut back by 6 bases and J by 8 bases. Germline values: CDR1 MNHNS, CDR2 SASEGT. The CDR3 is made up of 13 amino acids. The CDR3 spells CASRGDRGHGYTF. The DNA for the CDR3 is TGTGCCAGCAGAGGAGACAGGGGTCACGGCTACACCTTC.

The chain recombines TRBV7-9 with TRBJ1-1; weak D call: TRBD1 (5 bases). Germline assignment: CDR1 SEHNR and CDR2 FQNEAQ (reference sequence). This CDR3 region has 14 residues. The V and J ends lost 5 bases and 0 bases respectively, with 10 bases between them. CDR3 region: CASSPQTVNTEAFF. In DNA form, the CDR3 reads TGTGCCAGCAGCCCTCAGACAGTGAACACTGAAGCTTTCTTT.

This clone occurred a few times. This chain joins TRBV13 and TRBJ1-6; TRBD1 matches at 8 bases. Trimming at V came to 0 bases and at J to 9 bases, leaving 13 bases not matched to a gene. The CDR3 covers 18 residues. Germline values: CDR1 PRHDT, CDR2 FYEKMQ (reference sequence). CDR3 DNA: TGTGCCAGCAGCTTAGGAGTAGTGGACAGGGTGGGGTCTTCACCCCTCCACTTT. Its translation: CASSLGVVDRVGSSPLHF.

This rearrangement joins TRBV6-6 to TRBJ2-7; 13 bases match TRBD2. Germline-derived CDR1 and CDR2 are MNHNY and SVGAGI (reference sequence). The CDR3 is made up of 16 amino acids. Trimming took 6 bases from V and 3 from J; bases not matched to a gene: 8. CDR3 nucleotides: TGTGCCAGCAGCTCTCCGGGACTAGCGGGACTCTACGAGCAGTACTTC. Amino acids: CASSSPGLAGLYEQYF.

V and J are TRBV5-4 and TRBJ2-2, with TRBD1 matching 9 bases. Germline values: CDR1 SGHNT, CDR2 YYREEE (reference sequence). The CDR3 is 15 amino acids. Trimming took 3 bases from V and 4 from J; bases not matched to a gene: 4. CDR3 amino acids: CASSSGDRVTGELFF. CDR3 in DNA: TGTGCCAGCAGCTCTGGGGACAGGGTCACCGGGGAGCTGTTTTTT.

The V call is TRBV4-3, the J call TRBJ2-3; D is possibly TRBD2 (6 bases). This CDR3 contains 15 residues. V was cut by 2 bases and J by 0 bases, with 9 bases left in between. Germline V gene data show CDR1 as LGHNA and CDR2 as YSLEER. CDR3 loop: CASSQTSSSTDTQYF. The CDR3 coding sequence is TGCGCCAGCAGCCAAACTAGCTCAAGCACAGATACGCAGTATTTT.

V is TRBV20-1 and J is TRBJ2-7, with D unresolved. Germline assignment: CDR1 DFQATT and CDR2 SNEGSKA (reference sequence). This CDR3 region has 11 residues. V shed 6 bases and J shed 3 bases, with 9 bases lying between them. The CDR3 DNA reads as TGCAGTGCCGACCTTGACTACGAGCAGTACTTC. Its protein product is CSADLDYEQYF.

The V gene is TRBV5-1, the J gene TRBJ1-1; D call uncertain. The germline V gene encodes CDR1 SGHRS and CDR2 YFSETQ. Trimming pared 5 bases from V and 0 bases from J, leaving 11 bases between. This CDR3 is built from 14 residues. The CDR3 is CASRLVNMNTEAFF. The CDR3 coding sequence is TGCGCCAGCAGGCTTGTCAACATGAACACTGAAGCTTTCTTT.

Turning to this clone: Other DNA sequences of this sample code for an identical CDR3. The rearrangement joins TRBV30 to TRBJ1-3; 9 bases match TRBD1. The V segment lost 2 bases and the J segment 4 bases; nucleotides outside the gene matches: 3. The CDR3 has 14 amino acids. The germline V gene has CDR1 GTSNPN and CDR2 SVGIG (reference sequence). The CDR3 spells CAWSLGQGGNTIYF. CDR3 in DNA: TGTGCCTGGAGTTTGGGACAGGGAGGAAACACCATATATTTT.

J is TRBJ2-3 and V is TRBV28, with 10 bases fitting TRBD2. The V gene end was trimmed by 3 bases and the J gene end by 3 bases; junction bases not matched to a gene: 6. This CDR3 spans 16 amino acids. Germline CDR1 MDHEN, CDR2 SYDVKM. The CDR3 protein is CASSFPASGGTDTQYF. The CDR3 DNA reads TGTGCCAGCAGTTTCCCAGCTAGCGGGGGTACAGATACGCAGTATTTT.

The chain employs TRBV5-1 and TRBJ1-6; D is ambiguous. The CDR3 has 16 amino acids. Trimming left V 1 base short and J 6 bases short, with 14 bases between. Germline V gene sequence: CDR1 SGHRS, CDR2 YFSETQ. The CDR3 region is CASSLTSEPLNSPLHF. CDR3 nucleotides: TGCGCCAGCAGCTTGACCAGCGAGCCTCTTAATTCACCCCTCCACTTT. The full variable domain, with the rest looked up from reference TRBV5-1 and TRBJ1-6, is KAGVTQTPRYLIKTRGQQVTLSCSPISGHRSVSWYQQTPGQGLQFLFEYFSETQRNKGNFPGRFSGRQFSNSRSEMNVSTLELGDSALYLCASSLTSEPLNSPLHFGNGTRLTVT.